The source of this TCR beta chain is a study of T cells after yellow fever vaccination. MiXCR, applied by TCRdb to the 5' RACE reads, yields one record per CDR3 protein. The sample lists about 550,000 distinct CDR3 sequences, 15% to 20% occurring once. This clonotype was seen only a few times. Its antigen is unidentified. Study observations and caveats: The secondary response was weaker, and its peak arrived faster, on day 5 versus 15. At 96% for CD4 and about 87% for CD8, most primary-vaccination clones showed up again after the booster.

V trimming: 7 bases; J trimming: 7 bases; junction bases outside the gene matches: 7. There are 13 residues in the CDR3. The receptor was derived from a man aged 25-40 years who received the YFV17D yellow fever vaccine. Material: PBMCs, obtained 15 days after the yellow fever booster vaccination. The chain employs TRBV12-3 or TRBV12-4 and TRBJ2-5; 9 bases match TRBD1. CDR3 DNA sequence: TGTGCCAGCACCCACGGGACAGGGACGACCCAGTACTTC. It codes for CASTHGTGTTQYF.